This T cell receptor (beta chain) was profiled in a study of response to subunit inactivated influenza vaccine. Study-level findings and limits: The authors suggested that every seasonal influenza vaccination recruits few new T cells.

The CDR3 covers 14 residues. The germline V gene has CDR1 MDHEN and CDR2 SYDVKM. V gave up 6 bases and J gave up 3 bases; unmatched junction bases: 7. This clonotype was detected a few times. Its antigen is not identified. TCRdb reprocessed the RT-PCR reads with MiXCR, giving one entry per CDR3 protein. The table has hundreds of thousands of distinct CDR3 sequences, 16% seen once. The material sequenced was CD4+ T cells sorted from PBMCs, taken around 25 months after vaccination. The source is a man aged 50-75 years who received an inactivated influenza vaccine. The chain is built from TRBV28 and TRBJ2-5; 7 bases line up with TRBD1. The CDR3 coding sequence is TGTGCCAGCAGAGACAGGGTATTTGAAGAGACCCAGTACTTC. This gives the protein CASRDRVFEETQYF.